These T cell receptor beta chains were read from a single sample in a study of STAT5B mutations in CD4+ large granular lymphocyte leukemia. Assay: immunoSEQ multiplex PCR; the TCRdb copy retains only in-frame clones and omits some. The repertoire holds 24,000 or so clones, 74% seen once, with around 9.6% in the top ten. The specimen sequenced was CD4+ T cells from blood buffy coats. The receptors were sampled from a human donor in good health. Each CDR3 is given with its conserved first and last residue. For some rows the clone size is stated as once, few or many, or as a class when expanded; others skip it.

cdr3_aa | clone_size | v_call | cdr3_length | j_call
CASTGTGGGQPQHF | NA | TRBV7-2 | 14 | TRBJ1-5
CASSSSPRDNYYGYTF | NA | TRBV7-3 | 16 | TRBJ1-2
CASTTGEGLSNQPQHF | few | TRBV19 | 16 | TRBJ1-5
CASSQVSGVEDTQYF | NA | TRBV4-2 | 15 | TRBJ2-3
CASSFKINTGELFF | NA | TRBV27 | 14 | TRBJ2-2
CASSSGADTADTQYF | NA | TRBV7-9 | 15 | TRBJ2-3
CASSLTSAGETQYF | NA | TRBV7-2 | 14 | TRBJ2-5
CASSWTGTGRRNEQFF | NA | TRBV5-6 | 16 | TRBJ2-1
CASSSGTGNEKLFF | NA | TRBV5-1 | 14 | TRBJ1-4
CASSEQTSNQPQHF | NA | TRBV6-1 | 14 | TRBJ1-5
CASSVGTTNNEQFF | NA | TRBV6-4 | 14 | TRBJ2-1
CASSLALGGTEQAFF | NA | TRBV7-8 | 15 | TRBJ1-1
CASRVLAGGANYGYTF | NA | TRBV28 | 16 | TRBJ1-2
CASSLMDTSNTGELFF | NA | TRBV7-3 | 16 | TRBJ2-2
CAISRTSGKETQYF | NA | TRBV10-3 | 14 | TRBJ2-5
CASSPVREQETQYF | NA | TRBV18 | 14 | TRBJ2-5
CASGKQVPFPPDTQYF | NA | TRBV11-1 | 16 | TRBJ2-3
CASSIGGGSSYNEQFF | NA | TRBV19 | 16 | TRBJ2-1
CASSPQGRGYTF | NA | TRBV18 | 12 | TRBJ1-2
CASLRRGNTEAFF | few | TRBV30 | 13 | TRBJ1-1
CASSLSGRADTQYF | NA | TRBV7-3 | 14 | TRBJ2-3
CASSLAGPMNTEAFF | NA | TRBV5-4 | 15 | TRBJ1-1
CASSYSGGGFEQFF | NA | TRBV6-5 | 14 | TRBJ2-1
CASSVDRRNYGYTF | few | TRBV9 | 14 | TRBJ1-2
CASSRDREETQYF | NA | TRBV5-6 | 13 | TRBJ2-5
CASTFGDVLTF | medium-sized | TRBV6-5 | 11 | TRBJ2-6
CASSQIQDVHNEQFF | NA | TRBV14 | 15 | TRBJ2-1
CASSYPSPSSYEQYF | NA | TRBV5-4 | 15 | TRBJ2-7
CAISDFGVSSYNEQFF | once | TRBV10-3 | 16 | TRBJ2-1
CASSFFGGTEPGNTIYF | once | TRBV5-1 | 17 | TRBJ1-3
CAWSSLWLADNNEQFF | once | TRBV30 | 16 | TRBJ2-1
CASSYSTGNEQFF | NA | TRBV6-5 | 13 | TRBJ2-1
CASSMAGTSGRLTGELFF | NA | TRBV19 | 18 | TRBJ2-2
CASSLRTFAGDTQYF | few | TRBV7-3 | 15 | TRBJ2-3
CASSYGQGWTEAFF | NA | TRBV6-5 | 14 | TRBJ1-1
CASSSARDFYNEQFF | NA | TRBV7-2 | 15 | TRBJ2-1
CASSPRLAWVHYNEQFF | once | TRBV11-1 | 17 | TRBJ2-1
CASSLAQSTEAFF | NA | TRBV5-1 | 13 | TRBJ1-1
CASTAYGETQYF | NA | TRBV5-1 | 12 | TRBJ2-5
CASSPRTGTGKLFF | few | TRBV7-2 | 14 | TRBJ1-4
CASSERVAVRTDTQYF | NA | TRBV6-1 | 16 | TRBJ2-3
CASSQVPGNYGYTF | NA | TRBV4-3 | 14 | TRBJ1-2
CASSYVYRELRTEAFF | few | TRBV6-5 | 16 | TRBJ1-1
CASSYRDRGTDTQYF | NA | TRBV7-2 | 15 | TRBJ2-3
CASSVGVVATYNEQFF | NA | TRBV9 | 16 | TRBJ2-1
CASNLDRAGNEKLFF | few | TRBV6-1 | 15 | TRBJ1-4
CASIGPLYEQYF | NA | TRBV6-1 | 12 | TRBJ2-7
CASSPRLAPVTDTQYF | NA | TRBV9 | 16 | TRBJ2-3
CASSQMRLAGYNEQFF | once | TRBV4-1 | 16 | TRBJ2-1
CASSALGGNQPQHF | once | TRBV6-1 | 14 | TRBJ1-5
CASGGSAQETQYF | once | TRBV6-5 | 13 | TRBJ2-5